This passage covers 19 T cell receptor beta chains from one sample sequenced in a study of OX40 agonist ivuxolimab in advanced cancers. The method was immunoSEQ multiplex PCR; TCRdb's version includes in-frame clones alone and lacks a portion of them. The data hold tens of thousands of clones, with about 88% observed a single time. Sequenced material: CD4+ or CD8+ T cells sorted from blood, taken in a trial of the OX40 agonist ivuxolimab. The receptor source for this set is an adult with an advanced solid tumor such as melanoma, head and neck, liver or kidney cancer.

This clone was observed a handful of times. J is TRBJ1-5 and V is TRBV21-1; the tabulated D call, TRBD1, remains unverified against the DNA. TRBV21-1 is a pseudogene. CDR3 length equals 15 residues. The CDR3 loop reads CASSKEQGLQQPQHF. The CDR3 DNA sequence: TGTGCCAGCAGCAAAGAACAGGGCCTGCAACAGCCCCAGCATTTT.

The genes are TRBV12-1 and TRBJ1-1; the DNA was not compared with TRBD1, the D call given in the table. TRBV12-1 is tagged as a pseudogene. This CDR3 is 16 amino acids long. CDR3 bases: TGTGCCAGCAGCTATCCCAACAGGGGGTTGTACACTGAAGCTTTCTTT. Translated: CASSYPNRGLYTEAFF.

The chain has TRBV28 and TRBJ2-7; the D is unclear. V shed 1 base and J shed 2 bases, with 18 bases lying between them. Germline V gene sequence: CDR1 MDHEN, CDR2 SYDVKM. The CDR3 contains 17 residues. As DNA, the CDR3 is TGTGCCAGCAGTTTATCCCCGGGCAGGTATCAACCCTACGAGCAGTACGTC. It encodes CASSLSPGRYQPYEQYV.

In DNA form, the CDR3 reads TGTGCCAGCAGCCTGTACCAAGAGACCCAGTACTTC. This translates into CASSLYQETQYF. The gene calls are TRBV5-4 and TRBJ2-5; no clear D. The CDR3 has 12 amino acids. The V gene lost 4 bases and the J gene lost 0 bases, with 4 bases spanning the gap. CDR1 is SGHNT, CDR2 YYREEE, per germline (reference sequence).

The CDR3 DNA follows: TGTGCCAGCAGTTTATCCAGGGGTTACGAGCAGTACTTC. Amino acids: CASSLSRGYEQYF. The chain employs TRBV27 and TRBJ2-7; D is possibly TRBD1 (6 bases). V was clipped by 0 bases and J by 4 bases, with 7 bases between them. Germline assignment: CDR1 MNHEY and CDR2 SMNVEV (reference sequence). The CDR3 has 13 residues.

This clone is labeled as large. The genes are TRBV5-1 and TRBJ2-7; 7 nucleotides line up with TRBD1. From germline, CDR1 is SGHRS and CDR2 YFSETQ. This CDR3 comprises 14 residues. With 1 base clipped from V and 2 bases from J, the junction kept 3 bases outside the gene matches. The DNA for the CDR3 is TGCGCCAGCAGCTTGACAGGGGCAGCCTACGAGCAGTACGTC. Amino acids: CASSLTGAAYEQYV.

The chain is built from TRBV2 and TRBJ2-1; a weak D match, TRBD2 (6 bases). V lost 2 bases and J 0 bases, leaving 14 bases between the germline ends. CDR3 length equals 17 residues. CDR1 is SNHLY, CDR2 FYNNEI, per germline. CDR3 amino acids: CASSERETISSYNEQFF. For the CDR3, the DNA is TGTGCCAGCAGTGAACGGGAGACGATTAGCTCCTACAATGAGCAGTTCTTC.

The V and J genes are TRBV27 and TRBJ1-5; no definite D call. In germline, CDR1 is MNHEY, CDR2 SMNVEV (reference sequence). V lost 0 bases to trimming and J lost 7 bases, with 7 bases between them. This CDR3 has 13 residues. The CDR3 reads CASSLSGGQPQHF. Written as DNA, the CDR3 is TGTGCCAGCAGTTTATCGGGTGGGCAGCCCCAGCATTTT.

V and J are TRBV19 and TRBJ1-2, with 7 bases that match TRBD1. The CDR3 is made up of 15 amino acids. Per the germline V gene, CDR1 is LNHDA and CDR2 is SQIVND (reference sequence). The ends lost 1 base at V and 3 bases at J; junction bases unmatched: 5. The CDR3 protein is CASSIATGSDYGYTF. Written as DNA, the CDR3 is TGTGCCAGTAGTATAGCGACAGGGTCGGACTATGGCTACACCTTC.

This clone was counted once. J is TRBJ2-1 and V is TRBV5-4; no firm D call. V was clipped by 3 bases and J by 7 bases, with 17 bases between them. The CDR3 totals 15 residues. CDR1 SGHNT and CDR2 YYREEE come from the germline V gene (reference sequence). DNA for the CDR3: TGTGCCAGCAGCTCCGGCGGTTCTCTCGGGAATGAGCAGTTCTTC. Protein sequence: CASSSGGSLGNEQFF.

This chain uses TRBV28 with TRBJ1-1; unclear D gene. Deletions cut 3 bases from V and 4 bases from J, with 6 bases between. The V gene's germline CDR1 is MDHEN and CDR2 SYDVKM. The CDR3 covers 12 residues. For the CDR3, the DNA is TGTGCCAGCAGTTTGACACTCACTGAAGCTTTCTTT. Protein: CASSLTLTEAFF.

The V and J genes are TRBV11-2 and TRBJ1-3, with D unclear. The CDR3 covers 14 residues. The V gene lost 1 base and the J gene lost 3 bases, with 7 bases spanning the gap. Germline lookup yields CDR1 SGHAT and CDR2 FQNNGV. The CDR3 DNA is TGTGCCAGCAGCTTAGCCGGCCTTGGAAACACCATATATTTT. Amino acid sequence: CASSLAGLGNTIYF.

The V gene is TRBV13, the J gene TRBJ2-2; 12 bases are a match to TRBD2. The germline V gene encodes CDR1 PRHDT and CDR2 FYEKMQ (reference sequence). J gave up 1 base and V 7 bases, and 4 bases lay outside the gene matches. CDR3 length: 16 residues. CDR3 residues: CASKALAGGNTGELFF. The DNA for the CDR3 is TGTGCCAGCAAAGCACTAGCGGGGGGGAACACCGGGGAGCTGTTTTTT. The full variable domain, completed using reference TRBV13 and TRBJ2-2, is AAGVIQSPRHLIKEKRETATLKCYPIPRHDTVYWYQQGPGQDPQFLISFYEKMQSDKGSIPDRFSAQQFSDYHSELNMSSLELGDSALYFCASKALAGGNTGELFFGEGSRLTVL.

This clone was observed a handful of times. This chain links TRBV2 with TRBJ1-4, with 8 bases aligning to TRBD1. Trimming cost V 6 bases and J 3 bases; bases outside gene matches: 3. CDR3 size: 14 residues. CDR1 and CDR2 (germline): SNHLY, FYNNEI. The CDR3 DNA reads TGTGCCAGCAGCCAACAGGGGGCTAATGAAAAACTGTTTTTT. Protein sequence: CASSQQGANEKLFF.

This chain links TRBV10-2 with TRBJ2-7, with D unclear. Germline-derived CDR1 and CDR2 are WSHSY and SAAADI. V dropped 6 bases and J dropped 6 bases, with 12 bases sitting between them. The CDR3 has 12 amino acids. The CDR3 DNA reads TGCGCCAGCAGCGCTCTCCTGGGCGAGCAGTACTTC. Its translation is CASSALLGEQYF.

This sequence joins TRBV15 and TRBJ2-7, with D uncertain. The ends were cut back, 5 bases at V and 3 bases at J, with 8 bases in the middle. The CDR3 has 12 amino acids. CDR1 is LNHNV and CDR2 is YYDKDF in the germline V gene (reference sequence). CDR3 nucleotide sequence: TGTGCCACCAGCCCTGTCGGCTACGAGCAGTACTTC. The encoded protein is CATSPVGYEQYF.

This clone was seen a handful of times. The rearrangement links TRBV6-1 to TRBJ1-1, with D uncertain. CDR3 length equals 14 residues. From germline, CDR1 is MNHNS and CDR2 SASEGT. V was pared by 2 bases and J by 7 bases, with 14 bases between. The CDR3 sequence is CASSERQPPIEAFF. CDR3 in DNA: TGTGCCAGCAGTGAACGCCAGCCCCCGATTGAAGCTTTCTTT.

V and J are TRBV28 and TRBJ2-5; D uncertain. The CDR3 runs 13 residues. Germline V gene data show CDR1 as MDHEN and CDR2 as SYDVKM. Trimming removed 3 bases from V and 7 bases from J, with 12 bases in between. CDR3 DNA: TGTGCCAGCAGTTTGGTGGCCCCGGGGACCCAGTACTTC. Amino acid sequence: CASSLVAPGTQYF. Using reference TRBV28 and TRBJ2-5 for the parts outside the CDR3, the full variable domain is DVKVTQSSRYLVKRTGEKVFLECVQDMDHENMFWYRQDPGLGLRLIYFSYDVKMKEKGDIPEGYSVSREKKERFSLILESASTNQTSMYLCASSLVAPGTQYFGPGTRLLVL.

V and J are TRBV19 and TRBJ2-3, with D possibly being TRBD1 or TRBD2 (5 bases each). CDR3 length: 17 amino acids. Trimming took off 3 bases at V and 4 bases at J, with 20 bases between the two ends. CDR1 is LNHDA and CDR2 is SQIVND in the germline V gene (reference sequence). CDR3 DNA: TGTGCCAGTAGTATCAGGGTTCGGGACCCGCCGTCAGATACGCAGTATTTT. Protein product: CASSIRVRDPPSDTQYF. Looking up the rest from reference TRBV19 and TRBJ2-3 gives the full variable domain: DGGITQSPKYLFRKEGQNVTLSCEQNLNHDAMYWYRQDPGQGLRLIYYSQIVNDFQKGDIAEGYSVSREKKESFPLTVTSAQKNPTAFYLCASSIRVRDPPSDTQYFGPGTRLTVL.